This T cell receptor (beta chain) appears in the sequencing data of a study of human T cells and chemical hapten exposure. Whole-study results and caveats: Healthy people's immune response may differ from that of the donors, who had alopecia.

With 5 bases removed from V and 5 bases from J, the gap between germline ends came to 10 bases. CDR1 SGHAT and CDR2 FQNNGV come from the germline V gene. The length of the CDR3 is 13 residues. About this clonotype: Its specificity is not known.

Time point here: patch test 3, about 24 weeks after DPC sensitization. Stated treatment: therapeutic diphenylcyclopropenone sensitization with weekly scalp DPC. In the source study's methods: A typical sample had around 96,000 TCRs, with roughly 23,224 to 690,600 overall. One entry per CDR3 protein, called by TCRdb with MiXCR from the RACE reads. V and J calls and clone size were set by TCRdb, not the authors. The sample records 99,000 or so distinct CDR3 sequences, under 35% being singletons. This sequence originates from a man aged 40-50 years with alopecia areata. Some clones in this sample may be carry-over from other donors' samples. This material consisted of whole blood, taken in connection with sensitization to the hapten diphenylcyclopropenone (DPC). V usage is TRBV11-2 and J usage is TRBJ2-1, with unresolved D. The CDR3 loop reads CASSPNFDNEQFF. The CDR3 DNA follows: TGTGCCAGCAGCCCGAACTTCGACAATGAGCAGTTCTTC. Together with reference TRBV11-2 and TRBJ2-1, the CDR3 gives the full variable domain: EAGVAQSPRYKIIEKRQSVAFWCNPISGHATLYWYQQILGQGPKLLIQFQNNGVVDDSQLPKDRFSAERLKGVDSTLKIQPAKLEDSAVYLCASSPNFDNEQFFGPGTRLTVL.